The following is a T cell receptor (beta chain) sequence with its context. Its antigen is unidentified. The sample originates from a study of siplizumab effects on memory and regulatory T cells. Points from the study as a whole: With siplizumab, mappable alloreactive CD4+ clones averaged 68.8% Treg-derived, versus less than 35% in controls. Siplizumab caused a significant drop in alloreactive sequences traceable to unstimulated CD4+ memory cells.

The germline V and J ends were trimmed by 4 bases and 0 bases, with 7 bases remaining between them. Germline V CDR1 and CDR2: SEHNR, FQNEAQ (reference sequence). This CDR3 contains 14 residues. About 100,000 TCR templates underwent assay in each sample. Profiling relied on immunoSEQ multiplex PCR, and the TCRdb table lists in-frame clones only, not all of them. The sample yields about 100,000 clones, 93% seen once. The chain has TRBV7-9 and TRBJ1-5; D is undetermined. The sequence was collected from a human donor in good health. The sequencing sample was made of Tregs sorted from blood. CDR3 nucleotide sequence: TGTGCCAGCAGCTCCCTGGGTAGCAATCAGCCCCAGCATTTT. As protein: CASSSLGSNQPQHF. The full variable domain, in which reference TRBV7-9 and TRBJ1-5 provide the parts outside the CDR3, is DTGVSQNPRHKITKRGQNVTFRCDPISEHNRLYWYRQTLGQGPEFLTYFQNEAQLEKSRLLSDRFSAERPKGSFSTLEIQRTEQGDSAMYLCASSSLGSNQPQHFGDGTRLSIL.